This entry features one TCR beta chain sequence. Its antigen is unidentified. This sample includes further DNA sequences coding for the same CDR3. This sample is drawn from a study of shared clonotypes between healthy human individuals. Germline CDR1 reads SQVTM; CDR2 reads ANQGSEA. Trimming took off 7 bases at V and 3 bases at J, with 7 bases between the two ends. This CDR3 has 10 amino acids. Sequenced by immunoSEQ multiplex PCR; TCRdb stores in-frame clones only, minus some. There are 2 million or so clones in the sample; about 95% occur only once, and about 1.1% lies in the top ten. Regarding the study as a whole: Four donors showed sharing of around 5% of naive CD4 clonotypes.

CD45RO-negative CD8 cells positively selected for CCR7 made up the naive population, which excluded terminally differentiated effector memory CD45RA+ cells. Sequenced: naive CD8+ T cells sorted from blood. The chain combines TRBV29-1 with TRBJ2-7, with D maybe TRBD2 (5 bases). The sequence was collected from a man between 18 and 35 years old in good health. In nucleotides, the CDR3 is TGCAGCGCTCGGGACTACGAGCAGTACTTC. This sequence encodes CSARDYEQYF.